A single sample gave rise to the 5 T cell receptor beta chains below, sequenced in a study of identical twins. One entry per CDR3 protein results from TCRdb running MiXCR on the 5' RACE reads. The data show around 960,000 distinct CDR3 sequences, with approximately 13% seen just once and around 1.5% held by the top ten. These same data were also listed under a study on yellow fever vaccine responses in identical twins.

Sequenced material: PBMCs. Receptor source: a woman aged 18-30 years in good health.

This chain joins TRBV5-5 and TRBJ1-1, with D possibly TRBD1 on 5 matching bases. CDR1 is SGHKS and CDR2 is YYEKEE in the germline V gene (reference sequence). With 1 base removed from V and 5 bases from J, the gap between germline ends came to 12 bases. The CDR3 spans 14 residues. CDR3 sequence reads: CASSLTSGYTEAFF. As DNA, the CDR3 is TGTGCCAGCAGCTTGACCTCAGGGTATACTGAAGCTTTCTTT.

In its sample, this clonotype was seen many times. CDR3 coding DNA: TGCGCCAGCAGCCAAATATTTCGCGACCAGGGGGGCGATGAGCAGTTCTTC. Translating gives CASSQIFRDQGGDEQFF. This chain uses TRBV4-1 with TRBJ2-1; possibly TRBD1 for D (7 bases). V lost 2 bases, J lost 8 bases, and 22 bases lay in between. CDR1 and CDR2 from the germline V gene are MGHRA and YSYEKL. The CDR3 is made up of 17 amino acids.

The rearrangement joins TRBV27 to TRBJ2-3; TRBD2 matches 7 bases. From germline, CDR1 is MNHEY and CDR2 SMNVEV (reference sequence). The CDR3 covers 16 residues. With 5 bases clipped from V and 6 bases from J, the junction kept 14 bases outside the gene matches. The CDR3 sequence is CASSLRTSPRTDTQYF. CDR3 sequence (DNA): TGTGCCAGCAGTCTCAGGACTAGTCCTCGGACGGATACGCAGTATTTT.

This clonotype was picked up a small number of times. The genes are TRBV5-1 and TRBJ1-2, with unresolved D. V lost 7 bases to trimming and J lost 4 bases, with 20 bases between them. Germline assignment: CDR1 SGHRS and CDR2 YFSETQ. This CDR3 is built from 15 residues. CDR3 protein: CASGPPERAIYGYTF. In DNA form, the CDR3 reads TGCGCCAGCGGGCCTCCCGAGCGGGCCATCTATGGCTACACCTTC.

The chain uses TRBV10-3 and TRBJ2-3; D possibly corresponds to TRBD2 (6 bases). V dropped 6 bases and J dropped 4 bases, with 17 bases sitting between them. Germline V gives CDR1 ENHRY, CDR2 SYGVKD. The length of the CDR3 is 15 residues. This CDR3 reads CAIRDLGGSSDTQYF. CDR3 in DNA: TGTGCCATCAGGGATCTGGGGGGTTCTTCAGATACGCAGTATTTT.